This T cell receptor beta chain came from a study of cytomegalovirus exposure and HLA in healthy donors (dated by TCRdb to the late 2010s). Turning to the overall study: An earlier analysis of fewer than 750 of the donors reported about 280 Gb of sequence data and 100 million to 120 million unique TCR beta sequences obtained from around 190 million T cells. To study patterns of TCR occurrence, a later analysis re-analyzed previously published TCR beta repertoires from around 670 donors and added high-resolution HLA genotyping. An earlier analysis of nearly 600 of the donors applied high-throughput TCR beta sequencing to assess whether each TCR beta V gene segment acted as functional or pseudogenic. Along with the approximately 700-subject first cohort, a separate validation cohort of about 110 different subjects was used. Among the approximately 400 genotyped donors, more than 70% belonged to the genetic ancestry cluster associated with self-reported Caucasian donors. Class I and class II HLA loci were covered by the typing at four-digit resolution. Among approximately 370 genotyped donors of the cohort, an average of around 240,000 unique TCR beta nucleotide sequences was sequenced per donor, of which roughly 17% were non-productive. A later genetic analysis used genome-wide SNP genotypes for about 65% of the 666 donors, treating that subset as a discovery cohort. Donor age, sex, ethnicity and CMV serostatus were compiled alongside the repertoire data. Roughly 5 DR-DQ haplotypes were treated as single units for association and clustering because of strong linkage in the cohort. In the later analysis, no new phenotypic data were used to find candidate immune exposures; instead, reliance was placed on TCR beta sequences and their occurrence across donors. About 280 gigabases of sequencing data and around 80 million unique TCR sequences made up an early release that covered about 640 HLA-typed donors. The T cell repertoires of some 670 subjects were profiled by immunosequencing and related to cytomegalovirus serostatus. The number of donors typed differed by locus, with about 620-630 for A, B, C, DRB1 and DQB1, more than 500 for DQA1, 600 to 610 for DPA1, and some 440 for DPB1. The study aimed to test whether signatures of past pathogen exposure could be identified by cataloging public T cell receptors. All discovery cohort repertoires had been generated using a single sequencing platform. To predict cytomegalovirus infection status, the study brought together high-throughput TCR immunosequencing, statistical association of individual TCRs with disease status, and machine learning.

In total, roughly 710 healthy bone marrow donors made up the cohort. All cohort members were sampled while nominally healthy, although unrecorded immune exposures were likely present. The donor was CMV seropositive and belonged to the group of 250 to 300 seropositive cohort members. Every donor gave a peripheral blood sample, and the peripheral blood mononuclear cells from that sample were used for TCR beta sequencing. Genomic DNA was extracted from the blood cell samples with the Qiagen DNeasy Blood Extraction Kit. General conclusions and limits of the study: A cluster of highly shared sequence variants was judged likely to be a technical artifact of the sequencing pipeline. The classifier was reported to diagnose cytomegalovirus status with high specificity and sensitivity in both the original cohort and the validation cohort. Several of the top co-occurrence clusters appeared to be linked to parvovirus B19, influenza, CMV and Epstein-Barr virus, according to a later analysis. In a later analysis, HLA-associated TCR beta chains were found to be more clonally expanded and to have lower generation probabilities than equally common non-associated chains. Some IMGT-functional V segments, including TRBV6-2 and TRBV6-3, could not be distinguished by the 87-base-pair reads and were therefore excluded. Across donors, most TCR sequences were observed very rarely, whereas some public TCRs were present in many individuals. Most CMV-associated TCR beta chains appeared to be HLA-restricted in a later analysis, and the HLA associations seemed to be driven largely by CMV exposure. Linkage disequilibrium might explain the correlated functional status among segregating V segments, but an unknown experimental factor could not be excluded. In the study, roughly 160 TCR beta chains were listed as associated with cytomegalovirus. HLA typing was unavailable for some donors at each locus, so association tests used only the typed subset. A further reported finding was that TCR beta sequences accurately predicted the HLA-A and HLA-B alleles for most subjects in the first cohort. The earlier analysis of 587 of the donors excluded roughly 17 rarely observed V segments, including chromosome 9 orphons, because counts were too low. A later analysis found that TCR association rates varied across HLA loci, with DRB1 alleles showing the most associated TCRs and HLA-C alleles the fewest. For the cohort, immune exposure information was limited to CMV serostatus. Strong co-occurrence of HLA alleles, especially DR and DQ, made assigning TCR associations to individual alleles difficult. Specific HLA alleles were associated with over 15,000 TCR beta sequences at a false discovery rate of 0.05 in a later analysis. This cohort had only TCR beta chains sequenced, and the lack of alpha or paired-chain data limited which features could be detected. Three of the identified cytomegalovirus-associated TCR beta chains were confirmed in vitro to be specific for cytomegalovirus antigens. In an earlier analysis of some 640 of the donors, most TCR beta V segments were observed in productive rearrangements about 90% or about 30% of the time, broadly matching IMGT annotations. A later genetic analysis associated a missense DCLRE1C variant with V-gene and J-gene trimming of TCR beta chains, and an independent cohort replicated the association. Sequencing depth was assumed to be roughly uniform across donors in the presence/absence analyses, though that assumption may not hold. The authors suggested that the approach could potentially be extended to other disease states and immunological phenotypes. Compared with the roughly 720-donor mean, donors in an Asian-associated ancestry cluster had fewer N-insertions in productive TCRs, according to a later genetic analysis.

The method was the immunoSEQ multiplex PCR assay. For the multiplex PCR, a mixture combining 60 forward primers for TCR Vbeta segments and 13 reverse primers for TCR Jbeta segments was used. The CDR3 region of rearranged TCR beta genes was amplified from genomic DNA by a multiplex PCR assay. Amplified TCR beta libraries were sequenced as 87-base-pair reads on the Illumina HiSeq System. Regarding the original processing steps: Across the 670 or so repertoires, a later analysis counted 80 million or so unique TCR beta chains, around 11 million of which were shared by at least two donors. A nearest-neighbor algorithm error-corrected the raw reads and collapsed the reads into unique sequences, merging closely related sequences to remove PCR and sequencing errors. To assign V, D and J gene segments, CDR3 sequences were aligned to IMGT reference sequences. For a sequence to be retained, a match of at least six nucleotides to both a V gene segment and a J gene segment was required. A rearrangement counted as productive if the CDR3 had no stop codons and remained in frame with V and J, and every other rearrangement counted as non-productive. Following IMGT convention, CDR3 was defined as the stretch from the second conserved V-encoded cysteine to the conserved J-encoded phenylalanine. In an earlier analysis of approximately 500 of the donors, sequences lacking an unambiguous match to a single V gene segment were excluded. An earlier analysis of fewer than 650 of the donors classified V segments as functional when productive rearrangements were above 56.7% and as segregating when the standard deviation between donors was above 5%. To diagnose cytomegalovirus status from the catalog of TCR beta chain sequences, a statistical classification framework was built. A later analysis assigned V and J genes by comparing TCR nucleotide sequences with IMGT/GENE-DB human TR gene sequences. A later analysis assigned CDR3 sequences and most-parsimonious VDJ recombination scenarios with the TCRdist pipeline. In a later analysis, each TCR beta chain was defined by its CDR3 amino acid sequence together with its V-gene family, and reads lacking a unique V-gene family were excluded. In a later analysis, around 600 highly shared, low-generation-probability nucleotide sequences were removed to address suspected cross-contamination and a sequencing artifact. A later analysis calculated a clonal expansion index for each public chain from normalized within-repertoire ranks of inferred template counts. Generation probabilities in a later analysis came from a VDJ recombination model fitted to out-of-frame rearrangements, and those results were checked against IGoR. A later analysis scored TCR-TCR, TCR-HLA and TCR-CMV co-occurrence with hypergeometric tests, applying a repertoire-size bias correction to TCR pairs. False discovery rates were estimated in a later analysis by permuting HLA or CMV assignments 20 times. In a later analysis, co-occurring TCRs were grouped with DBSCAN, and TCRdist sequence similarity was added when clustering was performed within HLA-allele-positive subsets. For co-occurrence clustering, repertoires with fewer than 30,000 or more than 120,000 public chains were excluded, along with about five repertoires with anomalous nucleotide sharing. The clones in this table, taken by TCRdb from immuneACCESS, are in-frame only. Not every clone is retained; where verified, under half of the shortfall comes from an unresolved V gene, and the cause of the rest is unknown. V and J calls and clone size are copied from that table; D and trimming were computed from the DNA. A total of approximately 35,000 clones appear in this sample, over 60% of them only once. Of the sample, over 9.5% is held by the ten largest clones.

From the germline V gene, CDR1 is MNHNS and CDR2 is SASEGT. The CDR3 spans 14 residues, from the cysteine through the phenylalanine. Only CDR3 DNA is held: 42 bases, read in frame from base 1. The germline ends are 14 bases apart after V is trimmed by 6 bases and J by 6 bases. Worth noting for this clone: It lacks a known antigen. One base away there is no much larger clone; base qualities are not given.

The sequence was collected from a man in his forties in good health and CMV-seropositive. Here the chain combines TRBV6-1 and TRBJ1-4; no D gene call is confident. Sequences were obtained from PBMCs. The DNA is as follows: TGTGCCAGCAGCCGCGGGCACCTAGATGAAAAACTGTTTTTT. This gives the protein CASSRGHLDEKLFF.